Shown below are 9 T cell receptor beta chains from a single sample sequenced in a study of human T cells and chemical hapten exposure. TCRdb re-analysed the RACE reads in MiXCR, keeping a single row per CDR3 protein. The sample has 300,000 to 400,000 distinct CDR3 sequences; under 8% are singletons. The time point is: patch test 1, 2 weeks after DPC sensitization. Treatment in this sample: therapeutic diphenylcyclopropenone sensitization with weekly scalp DPC. The input for sequencing was whole blood, taken in connection with sensitization to the hapten diphenylcyclopropenone (DPC). The receptors derive from a woman in her late teens or twenties with alopecia areata. Some clones in this sample may be carry-over from other donors' samples.

This clonotype was seen more than once but under ten times. The V gene is TRBV5-1, the J gene TRBJ2-2; D remains unclear. V was pared by 4 bases and J by 4 bases, with 11 bases between. The CDR3 covers 14 residues. The germline CDR1 and CDR2 sequences are SGHRS and YFSETQ. The CDR3 spells CASSVPSGTGELFF. The CDR3 DNA reads as TGCGCCAGCAGCGTCCCTTCCGGCACCGGGGAGCTGTTTTTT.

This clonotype occurred many times. The genes are TRBV3-1 and TRBJ1-1, with D maybe TRBD1 (6 bases). Looked up from germline, CDR1 is LGHDT and CDR2 is YNNKEL (reference sequence). The CDR3 has 14 residues. The V and J ends lost 1 base and 1 base respectively, with 7 bases between them. The CDR3 sequence: CASSQADRNTEAFF. CDR3 coding DNA: TGTGCCAGCAGCCAAGCGGACAGGAACACTGAAGCTTTCTTT.

The rearrangement joins TRBV6-2 or TRBV6-3 to TRBJ2-1; unclear D gene. The CDR3 covers 13 residues. Trimming took 6 bases from V and 7 from J, leaving 13 bases between them. Germline lookup yields CDR1 MNHEY and CDR2 SVGEGT. In DNA form, the CDR3 reads TGTGCCAGCAGCCCTCGGCTCTGGAATGAGCAGTTCTTC. Protein product: CASSPRLWNEQFF.

This clonotype was seen at least ten times. This chain uses TRBV20-1 with TRBJ2-3, with TRBD2 identical over 10 bases. J gave up 1 base and V 8 bases, and 3 bases lay outside the gene matches. Looked up from germline, CDR1 is DFQATT and CDR2 is SNEGSKA (reference sequence). This CDR3 is built from 13 residues. The CDR3 bases are TGCAGTCCCGGGACTAGCGGCACAGATACGCAGTATTTT. Its protein is CSPGTSGTDTQYF.

This chain links TRBV12-3 or TRBV12-4 with TRBJ2-7; 12 bases line up with TRBD1. CDR3 size: 21 residues. The junction had 22 bases not matched to a gene; V was cut back by 3 bases and J by 4 bases. The CDR3 DNA reads as TGTGCCAGCAGTTTTCGTGCAGCGGGACAGGGGGCTTTTATCCACTTTTACGAGCAGTACTTC. It translates to CASSFRAAGQGAFIHFYEQYF.

The chain joins TRBV6-2 or TRBV6-3 to TRBJ1-2; D perhaps matches TRBD1 (5 bases). Trimming took off 2 bases at V and 8 bases at J, with 21 bases between the two ends. The CDR3 is 16 residues long. Germline loops: CDR1 MNHEY, CDR2 SVGEGT. The CDR3 loop is CASSYPDMGTWAGYTF. CDR3 DNA sequence: TGTGCCAGCAGTTACCCGGACATGGGAACCTGGGCCGGCTACACCTTC.

J is TRBJ2-1 and V is TRBV6-5; 8 bases are a match to TRBD1. The CDR3 consists of 13 residues. V was pared by 2 bases and J by 15 bases, with 9 bases of the junction left unmatched. Germline values: CDR1 MNHEY, CDR2 SVGAGI. DNA for the CDR3: TGTGCCAGCAGTTACGTCCGACAGGGGAAATGGTTCTTC. Protein sequence: CASSYVRQGKWFF.

This clonotype was observed at least ten times. The V and J genes are TRBV24-1 and TRBJ1-1; D is possibly TRBD1 (6 bases). The CDR3 loop spans 13 amino acids. Per germline, CDR1 KGHDR and CDR2 SFDVKD. Trimming shortened V by 6 bases and J by 1 base, and 8 bases separated the two germline ends. In DNA, the CDR3 is TGTGCCACCAGTACGACAGGGAACACTGAAGCTTTCTTT. It is translated as CATSTTGNTEAFF.

This clonotype has ten or more counts. The chain combines TRBV12-3 or TRBV12-4 with TRBJ1-5, with no clear D. The length of the CDR3 is 13 residues. Between the trimmed V and J ends, which lost 2 bases and 4 bases, there was a span of 6 bases. The CDR3 spells CASSLRRNQPQHF. The CDR3 region has the DNA TGTGCCAGCAGTTTAAGGAGAAATCAGCCCCAGCATTTT.